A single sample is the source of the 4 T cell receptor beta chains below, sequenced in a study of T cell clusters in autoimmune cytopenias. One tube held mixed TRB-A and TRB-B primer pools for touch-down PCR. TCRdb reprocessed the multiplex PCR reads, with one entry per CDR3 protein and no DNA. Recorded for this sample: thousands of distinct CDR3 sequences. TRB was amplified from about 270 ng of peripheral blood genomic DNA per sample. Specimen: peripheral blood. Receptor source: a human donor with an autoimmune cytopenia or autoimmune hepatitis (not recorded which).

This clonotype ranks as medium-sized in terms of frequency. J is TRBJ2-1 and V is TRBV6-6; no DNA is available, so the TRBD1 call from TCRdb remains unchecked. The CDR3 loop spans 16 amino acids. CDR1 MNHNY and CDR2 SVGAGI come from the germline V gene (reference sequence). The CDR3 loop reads CASRAIGQGAYNEQFF.

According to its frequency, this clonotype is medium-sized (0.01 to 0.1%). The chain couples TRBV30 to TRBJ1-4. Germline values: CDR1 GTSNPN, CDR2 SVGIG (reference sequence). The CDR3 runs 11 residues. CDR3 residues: CAALRGEKLFF.

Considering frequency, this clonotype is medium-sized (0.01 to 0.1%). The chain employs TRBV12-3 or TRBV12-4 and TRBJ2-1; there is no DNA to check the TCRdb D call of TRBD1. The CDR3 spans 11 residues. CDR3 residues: CASNRQGEQFF.

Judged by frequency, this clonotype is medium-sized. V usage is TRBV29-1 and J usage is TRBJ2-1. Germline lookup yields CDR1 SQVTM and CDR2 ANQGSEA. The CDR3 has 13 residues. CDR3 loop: CSVEDRTYNEQFF.